One and the same sample provided the 17 T cell receptor beta chains below, sequenced in a study of cytomegalovirus exposure and HLA in healthy donors. The PCR made use of 60 Vbeta and 13 Jbeta primers. Clones were read by immunoSEQ multiplex PCR, and TCRdb kept only the in-frame ones, dropping some. The sample has roughly 130,000 clones, around 80% seen once; the top ten hold under 1.2%. The specimen was PBMCs. The receptors originated from a human donor in good health.

V usage is TRBV9 and J usage is TRBJ2-7, with 7 nucleotides matching TRBD2. The germline V gene has CDR1 SGDLS and CDR2 YYNGEE. The V segment lost 4 bases and the J segment 4 bases; nucleotides outside the gene matches: 8. The CDR3 is 14 residues long. CDR3: CASSTTGLVYEQYF. DNA of the CDR3: TGTGCCAGCAGCACGACTGGACTAGTGTACGAGCAGTACTTC.

This clone occurred a few times. J is TRBJ1-5 and V is TRBV5-1; D is perhaps TRBD1 (5 bases). V was pared by 0 bases and J by 5 bases, with 12 bases between. Looked up from germline, CDR1 is SGHRS and CDR2 is YFSETQ. The CDR3 sequence is 15 residues long. CDR3 coding DNA: TGCGCCAGCAGCTTGGGTTCGGGGGGTCATCAGCCCCAGCATTTT. It is translated as CASSLGSGGHQPQHF.

The chain combines TRBV7-9 with TRBJ1-6; D is unresolved. The CDR3 has 13 amino acids. Per germline, CDR1 SEHNR and CDR2 FQNEAQ (reference sequence). V was shortened by 5 bases and J by 8 bases, with 10 bases between the two germline ends. Here the CDR3 DNA reads TGTGCCAGCAGCCCCACAGACGATTCACCCCTCCACTTT. Protein product: CASSPTDDSPLHF.

This rearrangement joins TRBV2 to TRBJ1-2; D not resolved. V lost 11 bases, J lost 8 bases, and 21 bases lay in between. The CDR3 is 13 residues long. CDR1 SNHLY and CDR2 FYNNEI come from the germline V gene. The chain's CDR3 is CAGGLGGTLGYTF. In nucleotides, the CDR3 is TGTGCCGGTGGTCTAGGCGGCACTTTGGGCTACACCTTC.

The gene calls are TRBV7-9 and TRBJ1-1; D call uncertain. V gave up 1 base and J gave up 3 bases, with 12 bases separating them. This CDR3 has 15 residues. Germline V gives CDR1 SEHNR, CDR2 FQNEAQ (reference sequence). CDR3 sequence reads: CASSLVSGTDTEAFF. In nucleotides, the CDR3 is TGTGCCAGCAGCTTAGTTTCGGGTACGGACACTGAAGCTTTCTTT.

The chain carries TRBV10-3 and TRBJ2-3, with D possibly matching TRBD1 (5 bases). The CDR3 is made up of 16 amino acids. Trimming cost V 4 bases and J 4 bases, with 18 bases left between them. CDR1 and CDR2 (germline): ENHRY, SYGVKD. In DNA, the CDR3 is TGTGCCATCAGTGCCCGTGCCCAGGGTAGATCAGATACGCAGTATTTT. Its translation: CAISARAQGRSDTQYF.

The chain employs TRBV6-6 and TRBJ1-4; possible D gene TRBD1, 5 bases. The germline V gene has CDR1 MNHNY and CDR2 SVGAGI (reference sequence). Trimming shortened V by 7 bases and J by 2 bases, and 14 bases separated the two germline ends. The CDR3 is 15 amino acids. The CDR3 reads CASTLIGATNEKLFF. In DNA form, the CDR3 reads TGTGCCAGCACCCTTATTGGGGCCACTAATGAAAAACTGTTTTTT.

The gene calls are TRBV6-4 and TRBJ2-2; 8 bases agree with TRBD2. The J segment lost 5 bases and the V segment lost 6 bases, leaving 5 bases of the junction unmatched. The CDR3 is 14 residues long. The germline CDR1 and CDR2 sequences are MRHNA and SNTAGT. The CDR3 reads CASRISGDTGELFF. In nucleotides, the CDR3 is TGTGCCAGCAGGATTAGCGGGGATACCGGGGAGCTGTTTTTT.

The J gene is TRBJ2-7, the V gene TRBV11-3; a possible D gene is TRBD1 (5 bases). Per the germline V gene, CDR1 is SGHNT and CDR2 is YENEEA. V was clipped by 5 bases and J by 6 bases, with 14 bases between them. CDR3 length: 13 amino acids. CDR3: CASSPGHLPEQYF. The CDR3 region has the DNA TGTGCCAGCAGCCCCGGACATTTACCCGAGCAGTACTTC.

The rearrangement links TRBV9 to TRBJ2-1; TRBD2 matches 8 bases. The V gene end was trimmed by 0 bases and the J gene end by 4 bases; junction bases not matched to a gene: 3. Per the germline V gene, CDR1 is SGDLS and CDR2 is YYNGEE. This CDR3 spans 15 amino acids. CDR3 sequence reads: CASSVGSGGYNEQFF. The CDR3 DNA is TGTGCCAGCAGCGTAGGCAGCGGGGGTTACAATGAGCAGTTCTTC.

This clone was seen a handful of times. This chain connects TRBV6-5 to TRBJ2-7; 7 bases fit TRBD2. CDR1 and CDR2 from the germline V gene are MNHEY and SVGAGI. Trimming took 7 bases from V and 6 from J; bases not matched to a gene: 9. The CDR3 loop spans 13 amino acids. The CDR3 DNA reads TGTGCCAGCACGCGGTCAGAGCGGGGCGAGCAGTACTTC. Encoded protein: CASTRSERGEQYF.

The chain links TRBV6-1 to TRBJ1-6, with D unclear. V lost 5 bases and J lost 0, with 8 bases in between. The CDR3 consists of 15 residues. The V gene's germline CDR1 is MNHNS and CDR2 SASEGT. This CDR3 reads CASSLSSSYNSPLHF. The CDR3 DNA sequence: TGTGCCAGCAGTCTATCAAGCTCCTATAATTCACCCCTCCACTTT.

This clone was seen a single time. This chain connects TRBV18 to TRBJ2-3, with 11 bases aligning to TRBD2. The J segment lost 3 bases and the V segment lost 8 bases, leaving 7 bases of the junction unmatched. Germline CDR1 and CDR2: KGHSH and LQKENI. This CDR3 is built from 15 residues. The CDR3 reads CASGGTSGTTDTQYF. In nucleotides, the CDR3 is TGTGCCAGCGGGGGGACTAGCGGTACGACAGATACGCAGTATTTT.

This sequence joins TRBV4-1 and TRBJ2-1, with 7 bases matching TRBD2. The CDR3 contains 16 residues. CDR1 MGHRA and CDR2 YSYEKL come from the germline V gene. Trimming at V came to 2 bases and at J to 4 bases, leaving 8 bases not matched to a gene. The CDR3 protein is CASSQTTRGSYNEQFF. As DNA, the CDR3 is TGCGCCAGCAGCCAAACGACGCGGGGGTCGTACAATGAGCAGTTCTTC.

The chain joins TRBV6-1 to TRBJ2-5; D is ambiguous. Germline V gene sequence: CDR1 MNHNS, CDR2 SASEGT. The ends were cut back, 2 bases at V and 2 bases at J, with 6 bases in the middle. The CDR3 is made up of 13 amino acids. The DNA for the CDR3 is TGTGCCAGCAGTGAATACCAGCAAGAGACCCAGTACTTC. Residues: CASSEYQQETQYF.

The rearrangement uses TRBV6-1 and TRBJ1-2; D call uncertain. V lost 0 bases and J 5 bases, leaving 13 bases between the germline ends. The CDR3 has 15 amino acids. Germline CDR1 MNHNS, CDR2 SASEGT. The CDR3 is CASSEAHVSAYGYTF. The CDR3, as DNA: TGTGCCAGCAGTGAAGCGCATGTTTCTGCGTATGGCTACACCTTC.

The V gene is TRBV7-8, the J gene TRBJ2-3, with D perhaps TRBD2 (6 bases). CDR1 is SGHVS and CDR2 is FQNEAQ in the germline V gene. V was shortened by 5 bases and J by 5 bases, with 26 bases between the two germline ends. CDR3 size: 18 residues. This CDR3 is CASSLMLWDLKRGDTQYF. The DNA of the CDR3 is TGTGCCAGCAGCCTTATGTTGTGGGACTTGAAACGGGGAGATACGCAGTATTTT.